The TCR beta chain under discussion was sequenced for a study of blood T cell repertoires in COVID-19. The wider study: Italy, Spain and the United States were the sources of the convalescent and acute COVID-19 samples. The cDNA or gDNA used as material had been derived from T cells, B-cell-depleted T cells, or PBMCs.

Original methodology: Reference gene primer amplification yielded estimated nucleated cell counts. Here immunoSEQ multiplex PCR was the method, and the copy in TCRdb shows in-frame clones only, minus some. V, J and clone size are taken as reported in that table, and D and trimming were inferred from the DNA itself. The repertoire holds about 140,000 clones, with 87% as singletons. With 2 bases removed from V and 1 base from J, the gap between germline ends came to 13 bases. The CDR3 length is 16 residues. CDR1 is SNHLY, CDR2 FYNNEI, per germline. V gene TRBV2 combines with J gene TRBJ2-3; D uncertain. The TCR was taken from a human donor in a cohort sampled during active COVID-19. What was sequenced was peripheral blood. The CDR3 loop reads CASSERRSLGTDTQYF. In DNA, the CDR3 is TGTGCCAGCAGTGAAAGGCGGTCGTTGGGCACAGATACGCAGTATTTT.